This T cell receptor (beta chain) stems from a study of blood T cell repertoires in COVID-19. For the study at large: Acute-phase and convalescent COVID-19 samples originated in the United States, Italy and Spain. From T cells, B-cell-depleted T cells, or PBMCs came the material, which was cDNA or gDNA.

This CDR3 has 14 amino acids. The germline CDR1 and CDR2 sequences are KGHDR and SFDVKD. V was pared by 7 bases and J by 1 base, with 4 bases of the junction left unmatched. Seattle patients were enrolled during active infection and followed longitudinally. Per the original data handling: For nucleated cells, counts were estimated from reference gene primer amplification. Generated by immunoSEQ multiplex PCR, the TCRdb table keeps only in-frame clones and is missing some. V, J and clone size derive from that table, while D and trimming were established from the DNA sequence. The sample yields 300,000 to 350,000 clones, 89% seen once.

The TCR comes from a woman in her sixties with COVID-19, enrolled during active disease. The sample taken for sequencing was peripheral blood. The chain employs TRBV24-1 and TRBJ2-3; 7 bases are a match to TRBD1. The CDR3 protein is CATRGTEGTDTQYF. The CDR3 nucleotides are TGTGCCACCAGGGGGACAGAGGGCACAGATACGCAGTATTTT.